This TCR beta chain was sequenced in a study of graft-versus-host responses after intestinal transplantation. In the study overall: Anti-thymocyte globulin induction preceded 2 to 4 years of tacrolimus and steroid maintenance in all recipients.

V gave up 1 base and J gave up 4 bases, with 13 bases separating them. Germline CDR1 LNHDA, CDR2 SQIVND (reference sequence). The CDR3 extends over 15 amino acids. Profiling relied on immunoSEQ multiplex PCR, and the TCRdb table lists in-frame clones only, not all of them. The sample lists around 30,000 clones, 70% to 90% occurring once. V gene TRBV19 combines with J gene TRBJ2-5, with a possible D match to TRBD2 (6 bases). Material: PBMCs, obtained about 420 days after intestinal transplantation. The receptor was derived from a human patient who received an intestinal transplant, so some T cells may come from the graft donor. CDR3 coding DNA: TGTGCCAGTAGTATAGGGGGTAGCGGACTAGAGACCCAGTACTTC. Amino acid sequence: CASSIGGSGLETQYF.